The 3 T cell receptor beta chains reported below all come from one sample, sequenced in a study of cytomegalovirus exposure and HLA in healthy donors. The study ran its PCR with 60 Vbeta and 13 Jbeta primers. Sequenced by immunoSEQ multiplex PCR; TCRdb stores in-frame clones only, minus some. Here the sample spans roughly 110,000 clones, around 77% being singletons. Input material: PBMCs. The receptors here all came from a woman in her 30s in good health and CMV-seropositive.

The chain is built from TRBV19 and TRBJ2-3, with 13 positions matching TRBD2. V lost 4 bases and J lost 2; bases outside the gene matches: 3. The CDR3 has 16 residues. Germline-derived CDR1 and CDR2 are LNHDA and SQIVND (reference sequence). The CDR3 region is CASSTGLAGTTDTQYF. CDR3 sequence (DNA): TGTGCCAGTAGTACGGGACTAGCGGGGACCACAGATACGCAGTATTTT.

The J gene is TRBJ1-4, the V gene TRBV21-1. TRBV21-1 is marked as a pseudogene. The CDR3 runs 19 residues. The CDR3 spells CASSKVGSGFTPTNEKLFF. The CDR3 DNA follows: TGTGCCAGCAGCAAAGTCGGTAGCGGTTTCACTCCAACTAATGAAAAACTGTTTTTT.

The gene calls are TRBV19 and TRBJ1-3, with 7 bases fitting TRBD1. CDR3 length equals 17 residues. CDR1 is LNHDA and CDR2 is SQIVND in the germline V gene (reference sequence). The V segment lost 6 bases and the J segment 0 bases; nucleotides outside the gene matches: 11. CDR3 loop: CASSTQGTRSSGNTIYF. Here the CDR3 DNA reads TGTGCCAGTAGCACACAGGGGACGAGATCCTCTGGAAACACCATATATTTT.